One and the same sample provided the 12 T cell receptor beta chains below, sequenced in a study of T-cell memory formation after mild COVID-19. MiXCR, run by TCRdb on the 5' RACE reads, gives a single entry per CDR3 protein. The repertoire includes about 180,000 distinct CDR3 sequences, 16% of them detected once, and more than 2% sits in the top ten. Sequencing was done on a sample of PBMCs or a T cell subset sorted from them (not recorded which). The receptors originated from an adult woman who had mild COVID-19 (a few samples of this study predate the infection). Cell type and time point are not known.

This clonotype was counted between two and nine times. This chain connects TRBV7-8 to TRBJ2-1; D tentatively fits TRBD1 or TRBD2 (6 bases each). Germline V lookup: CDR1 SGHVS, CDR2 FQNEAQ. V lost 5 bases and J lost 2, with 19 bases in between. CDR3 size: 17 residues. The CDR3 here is CASSQPDPEGAYNEQFF. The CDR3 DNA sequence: TGTGCCAGCAGCCAGCCTGATCCGGAGGGGGCCTACAATGAGCAGTTCTTC.

The DNA of the CDR3 is TGCAGTGCTAGAGATGGCCGGGCCACCACCGGGGAGCTGTTTTTT. Protein: CSARDGRATTGELFF. This rearrangement joins TRBV20-1 to TRBJ2-2; D is uncertain. V was trimmed by 0 bases and J by 4 bases, leaving 12 bases between them. Germline V gene data show CDR1 as DFQATT and CDR2 as SNEGSKA (reference sequence). The CDR3 consists of 15 residues.

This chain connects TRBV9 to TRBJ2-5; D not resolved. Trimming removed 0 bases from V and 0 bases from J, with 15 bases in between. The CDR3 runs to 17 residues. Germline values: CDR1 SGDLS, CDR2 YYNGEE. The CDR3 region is CASSVAPLSGHQETQYF. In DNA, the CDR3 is TGTGCCAGCAGCGTAGCTCCCCTCTCTGGTCACCAAGAGACCCAGTACTTC. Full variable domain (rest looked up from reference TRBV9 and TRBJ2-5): DSGVTQTPKHLITATGQRVTLRCSPRSGDLSVYWYQQSLDQGLQFLIQYYNGEERAKGNILERFSAQQFPDLHSELNLSSLELGDSALYFCASSVAPLSGHQETQYFGPGTRLLVL.

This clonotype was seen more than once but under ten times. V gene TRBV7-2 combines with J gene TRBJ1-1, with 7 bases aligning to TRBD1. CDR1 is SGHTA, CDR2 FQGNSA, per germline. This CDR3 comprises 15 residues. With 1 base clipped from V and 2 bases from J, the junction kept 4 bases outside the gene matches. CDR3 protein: CASSLEGQLNTEAFF. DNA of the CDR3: TGTGCCAGCAGCTTAGAGGGACAGTTAAACACTGAAGCTTTCTTT.

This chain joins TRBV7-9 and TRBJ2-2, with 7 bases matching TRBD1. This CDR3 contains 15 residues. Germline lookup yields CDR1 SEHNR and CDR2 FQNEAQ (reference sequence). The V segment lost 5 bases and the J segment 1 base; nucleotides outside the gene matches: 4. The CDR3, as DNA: TGTGCCAGCAGCCACCGGGACAGGAACACCGGGGAGCTGTTTTTT. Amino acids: CASSHRDRNTGELFF.

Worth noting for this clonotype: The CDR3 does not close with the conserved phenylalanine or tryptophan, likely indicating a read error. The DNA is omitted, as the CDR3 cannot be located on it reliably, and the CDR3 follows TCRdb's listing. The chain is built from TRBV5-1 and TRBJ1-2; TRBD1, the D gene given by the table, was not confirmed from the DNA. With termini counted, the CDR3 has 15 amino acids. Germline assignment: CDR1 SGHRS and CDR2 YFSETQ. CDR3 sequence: CASSPRQSGGYGYIL.

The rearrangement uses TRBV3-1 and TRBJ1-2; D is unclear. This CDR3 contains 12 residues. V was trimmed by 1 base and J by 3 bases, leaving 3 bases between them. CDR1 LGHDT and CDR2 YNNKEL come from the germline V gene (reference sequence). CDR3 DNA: TGTGCCAGCAGCCAAGTCGACTATGGCTACACCTTC. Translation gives CASSQVDYGYTF.

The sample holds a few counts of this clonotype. Here the CDR3 reads CASSRPRASGGNTGELFF. The DNA for the CDR3 is TGTGCCAGCAGCCGACCCCGGGCTAGCGGGGGGAACACCGGGGAGCTGTTTTTT. The chain joins TRBV7-8 to TRBJ2-2; 10 bases line up with TRBD2. CDR3 size: 18 residues. Germline V gene data show CDR1 as SGHVS and CDR2 as FQNEAQ. The trim removed 5 bases at V and 1 base at J, leaving 10 bases unmatched.

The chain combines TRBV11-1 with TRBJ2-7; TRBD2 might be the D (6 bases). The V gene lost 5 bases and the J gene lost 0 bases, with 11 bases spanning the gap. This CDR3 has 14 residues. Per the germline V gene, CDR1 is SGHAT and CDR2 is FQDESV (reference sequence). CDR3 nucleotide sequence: TGTGCCAGCAGCCCGGGACTTGACTCCTACGAGCAGTACTTC. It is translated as CASSPGLDSYEQYF. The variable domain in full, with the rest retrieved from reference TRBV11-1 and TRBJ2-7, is EAEVAQSPRYKITEKSQAVAFWCDPISGHATLYWYRQILGQGPELLVQFQDESVVDDSQLPKDRFSAERLKGVDSTLKIQPAELGDSAMYLCASSPGLDSYEQYFGPGTRLTVT.

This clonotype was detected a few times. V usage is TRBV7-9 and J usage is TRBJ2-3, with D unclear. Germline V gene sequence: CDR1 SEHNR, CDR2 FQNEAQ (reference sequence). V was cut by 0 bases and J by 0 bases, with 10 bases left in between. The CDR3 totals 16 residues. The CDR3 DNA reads TGTGCCAGCAGCTTAGCGCGGTGGTCTAGCACAGATACGCAGTATTTT. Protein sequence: CASSLARWSSTDTQYF.

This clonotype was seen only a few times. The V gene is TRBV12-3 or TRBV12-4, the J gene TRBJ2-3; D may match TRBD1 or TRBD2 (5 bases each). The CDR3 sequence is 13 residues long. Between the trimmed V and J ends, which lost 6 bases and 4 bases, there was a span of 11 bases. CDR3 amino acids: CASSVGDPDTQYF. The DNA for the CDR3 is TGTGCCAGCAGCGTCGGGGACCCAGATACGCAGTATTTT.

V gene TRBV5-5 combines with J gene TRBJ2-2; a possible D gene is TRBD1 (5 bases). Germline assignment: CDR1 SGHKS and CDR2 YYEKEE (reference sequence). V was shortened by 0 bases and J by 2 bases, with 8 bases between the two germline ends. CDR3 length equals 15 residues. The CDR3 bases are TGTGCCAGCAGCTTGGAGACAGTAAACACCGGGGAGCTGTTTTTT. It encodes CASSLETVNTGELFF. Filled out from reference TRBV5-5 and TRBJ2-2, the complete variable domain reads DAGVTQSPTHLIKTRGQQVTLRCSPISGHKSVSWYQQVLGQGPQFIFQYYEKEERGRGNFPDRFSARQFPNYSSELNVNALLLGDSALYLCASSLETVNTGELFFGEGSRLTVL.